The entry below gives a single TCR beta chain sequence along with its context. Its cognate antigen is unknown. Employing constant-segment primers, 5'RACE generated TCR alpha and TCR beta cDNA libraries bearing sample barcodes and UMIs. A single record per CDR3 protein comes from TCRdb applying MiXCR to the 5' RACE reads. The sample has 400,000 or so distinct CDR3 sequences; around 18% are singletons. This specimen comes from a study of T-cell memory formation after mild COVID-19. At the level of the study: TCR clusters largely stayed donor specific. The study, taken as a whole, reports: Clones contracting across day 15 to 85 had a balanced CD4/CD8 profile; later expanding clones leaned CD4+.

CDR3 length: 21 amino acids. CDR1 is SNHLY and CDR2 is FYNNEI in the germline V gene. V gave up 5 bases and J gave up 3 bases, with 35 bases separating them. V is TRBV2 and J is TRBJ2-7; no clear D. This clonotype originated in an adult woman who had mild COVID-19 (a few samples of this study predate the infection). Cell type and time point are not known. What was sequenced was PBMCs or a T cell subset sorted from them (not recorded which). DNA for the CDR3: TGTGCCAGCAGTCACGACTTAGAGGTCGGCGCGGACGTTCTACCCTTCTACGAGCAGTACTTC. Its protein is CASSHDLEVGADVLPFYEQYF.